This TCR beta chain is drawn from a study of blood T cells in healthy people across ages. With a J-beta primer mix and a sample-barcoded 5' primer, a second PCR ran about 7 to 12 cycles. A template-switch adaptor containing 12 random nucleotides labeled each cDNA molecule. MiXCR, run by TCRdb on the 5' RACE reads, gives a single entry per CDR3 protein. In the table there are hundreds of thousands of distinct CDR3 sequences, roughly 53% of which are singletons. The CDR3 totals 15 residues. V dropped 3 bases and J dropped 3; count of bases not matched to a gene: 6. Germline lookup yields CDR1 MDHEN and CDR2 SYDVKM. Study outcomes and limitations: Long-lived donors exceeded aged donors in naive CD4+ cells and diversity. A roughly linear age-dependent decrease characterized TCR beta diversity per million T cells. Observed TCR beta diversity showed a strong correlation with the percentage of naive T cells as measured by flow cytometry.

This clonotype was detected ten times or more. Its antigen remains unknown. The receptor was derived from a man between 60 and 75 years old in good health. The chain carries TRBV28 and TRBJ2-5; 8 bases fit TRBD1. The specimen sequenced was blood. The CDR3 loop reads CASSLGTGPKETQYF. The CDR3 DNA sequence: TGTGCCAGCAGTTTGGGGACAGGTCCGAAAGAGACCCAGTACTTC.